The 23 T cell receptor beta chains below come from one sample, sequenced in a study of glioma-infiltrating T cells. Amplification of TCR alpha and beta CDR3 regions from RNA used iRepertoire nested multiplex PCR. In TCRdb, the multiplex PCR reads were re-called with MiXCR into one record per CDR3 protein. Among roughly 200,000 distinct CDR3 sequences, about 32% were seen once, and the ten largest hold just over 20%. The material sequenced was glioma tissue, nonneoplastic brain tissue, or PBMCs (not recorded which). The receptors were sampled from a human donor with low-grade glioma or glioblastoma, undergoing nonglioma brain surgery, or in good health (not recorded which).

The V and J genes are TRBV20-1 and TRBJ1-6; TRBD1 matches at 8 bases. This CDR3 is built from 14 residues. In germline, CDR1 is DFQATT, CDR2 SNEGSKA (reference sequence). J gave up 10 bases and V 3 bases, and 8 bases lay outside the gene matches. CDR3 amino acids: CSASGGQGGSPLHF. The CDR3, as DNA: TGCAGTGCTAGCGGCGGACAGGGTGGATCACCCCTCCACTTT.

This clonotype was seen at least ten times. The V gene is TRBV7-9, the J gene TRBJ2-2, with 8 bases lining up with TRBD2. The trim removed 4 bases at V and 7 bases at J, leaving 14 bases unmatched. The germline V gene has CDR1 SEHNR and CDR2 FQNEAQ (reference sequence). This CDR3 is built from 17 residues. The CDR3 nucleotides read TGTGCCAGCAGCTCTACATTAAGCGGGAGAAGTCGCGGGGAGCTGTTTTTT. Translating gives CASSSTLSGRSRGELFF.

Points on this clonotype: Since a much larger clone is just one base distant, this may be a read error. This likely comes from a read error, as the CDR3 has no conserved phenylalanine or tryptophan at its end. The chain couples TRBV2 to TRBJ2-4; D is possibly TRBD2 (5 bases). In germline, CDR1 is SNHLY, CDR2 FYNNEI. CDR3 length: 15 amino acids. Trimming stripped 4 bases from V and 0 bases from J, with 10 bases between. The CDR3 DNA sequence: TGTGCCAGCAGTGGAACCGGGGAAGCCAAAAACATTCAGTACCTC. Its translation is CASSGTGEAKNIQYL.

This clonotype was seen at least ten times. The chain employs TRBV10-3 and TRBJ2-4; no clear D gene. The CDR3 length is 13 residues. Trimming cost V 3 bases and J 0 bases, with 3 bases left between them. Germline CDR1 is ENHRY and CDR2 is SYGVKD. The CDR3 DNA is TGTGCCATCAGTGATCTAGCCAAAAACATTCAGTACTTC. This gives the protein CAISDLAKNIQYF.

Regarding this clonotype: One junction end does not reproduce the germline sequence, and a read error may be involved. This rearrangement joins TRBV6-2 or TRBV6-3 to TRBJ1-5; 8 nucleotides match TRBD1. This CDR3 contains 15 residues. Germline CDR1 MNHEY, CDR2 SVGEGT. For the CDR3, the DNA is TGTACCAGCAAGACGGACAGGGACGGCAATCAGTCCCAGCATTTT. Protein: CTSKTDRDGNQSQHF.

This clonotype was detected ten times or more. CDR3 loop: CASSQQQGQPQHF. The CDR3 DNA reads as TGCGCCAGCAGCCAACAACAGGGTCAGCCCCAGCATTTT. The chain uses TRBV4-3 and TRBJ1-5, with D perhaps matching TRBD1 (6 bases). CDR3 length: 13 residues. V shed 2 bases and J shed 6 bases, with 8 bases lying between them. CDR1 and CDR2 from the germline V gene are LGHNA and YSLEER.

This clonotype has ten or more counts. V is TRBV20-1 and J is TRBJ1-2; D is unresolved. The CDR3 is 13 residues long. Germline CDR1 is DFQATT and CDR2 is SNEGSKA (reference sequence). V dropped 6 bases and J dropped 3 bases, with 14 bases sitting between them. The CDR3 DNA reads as TGCAGTGCAAGCGAAGGGTTTGACTATGGCTACACCTTC. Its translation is CSASEGFDYGYTF.

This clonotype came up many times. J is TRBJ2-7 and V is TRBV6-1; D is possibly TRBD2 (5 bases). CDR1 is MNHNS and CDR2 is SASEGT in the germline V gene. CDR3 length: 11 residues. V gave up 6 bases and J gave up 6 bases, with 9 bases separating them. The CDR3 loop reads CASREAAEQYF. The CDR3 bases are TGTGCCAGCAGGGAGGCCGCCGAGCAGTACTTC.

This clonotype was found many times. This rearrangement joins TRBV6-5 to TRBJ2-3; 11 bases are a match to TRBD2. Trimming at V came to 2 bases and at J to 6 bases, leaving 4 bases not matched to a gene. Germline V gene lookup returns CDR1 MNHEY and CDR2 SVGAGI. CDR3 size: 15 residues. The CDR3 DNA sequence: TGTGCCAGCAGTTACGAAACTAGCGGGAGTGATACGCAGTATTTT. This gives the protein CASSYETSGSDTQYF.

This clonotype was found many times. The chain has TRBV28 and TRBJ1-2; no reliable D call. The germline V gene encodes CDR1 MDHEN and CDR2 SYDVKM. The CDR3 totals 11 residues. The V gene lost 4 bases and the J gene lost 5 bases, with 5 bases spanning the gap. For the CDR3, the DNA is TGTGCCAGCAGTTACAGATATGGCTACACCTTC. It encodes CASSYRYGYTF.

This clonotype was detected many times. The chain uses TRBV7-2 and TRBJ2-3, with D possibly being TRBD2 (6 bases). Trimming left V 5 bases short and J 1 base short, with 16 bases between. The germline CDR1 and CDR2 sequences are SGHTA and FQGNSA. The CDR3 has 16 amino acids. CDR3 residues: CASSPRAGQGTDTQYF. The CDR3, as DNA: TGTGCCAGCAGCCCCCGGGCGGGGCAAGGCACAGATACGCAGTATTTT.

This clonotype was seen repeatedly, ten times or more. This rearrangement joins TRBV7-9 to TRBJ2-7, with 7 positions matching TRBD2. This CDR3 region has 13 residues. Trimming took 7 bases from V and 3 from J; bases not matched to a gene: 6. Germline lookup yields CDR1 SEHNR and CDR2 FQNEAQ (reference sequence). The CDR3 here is CASNIGGDYEQYF. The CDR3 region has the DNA TGTGCCAGCAACATTGGGGGGGACTACGAGCAGTACTTC.

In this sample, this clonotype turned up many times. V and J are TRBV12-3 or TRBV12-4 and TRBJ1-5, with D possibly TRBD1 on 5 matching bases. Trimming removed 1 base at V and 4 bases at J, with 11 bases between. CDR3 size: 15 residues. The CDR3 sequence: CASSLGQGVNQPQHF. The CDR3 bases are TGTGCCAGCAGTTTAGGGCAGGGAGTAAATCAGCCCCAGCATTTT.

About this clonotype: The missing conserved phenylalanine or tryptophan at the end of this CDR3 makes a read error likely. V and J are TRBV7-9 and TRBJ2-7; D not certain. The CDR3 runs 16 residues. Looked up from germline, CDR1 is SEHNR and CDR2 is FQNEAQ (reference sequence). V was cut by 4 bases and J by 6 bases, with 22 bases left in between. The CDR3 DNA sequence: TGTGCCAGCAGCTCCCCGGACGGGCACGTGATTGCCGAGCAGTACCTC. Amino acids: CASSSPDGHVIAEQYL.

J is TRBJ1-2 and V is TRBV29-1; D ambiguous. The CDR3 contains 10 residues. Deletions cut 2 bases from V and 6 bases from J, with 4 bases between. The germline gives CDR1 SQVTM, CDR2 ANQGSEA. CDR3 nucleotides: TGCAGCGTTGAACTTAATGGCTACACCTTC. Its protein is CSVELNGYTF.

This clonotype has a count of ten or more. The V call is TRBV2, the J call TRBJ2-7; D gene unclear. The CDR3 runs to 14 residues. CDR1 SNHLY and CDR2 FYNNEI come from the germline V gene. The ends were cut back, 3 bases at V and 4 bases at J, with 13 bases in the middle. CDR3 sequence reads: CASSESRRPYEQYF. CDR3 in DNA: TGTGCCAGCAGTGAGAGCAGGCGACCGTACGAGCAGTACTTC.

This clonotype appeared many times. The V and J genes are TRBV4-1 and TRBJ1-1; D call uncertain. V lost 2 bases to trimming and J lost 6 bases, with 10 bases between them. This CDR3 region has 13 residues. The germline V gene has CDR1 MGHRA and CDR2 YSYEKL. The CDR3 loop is CASSQLPQAEAFF. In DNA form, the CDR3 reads TGCGCCAGCAGCCAATTACCCCAGGCTGAAGCTTTCTTT.

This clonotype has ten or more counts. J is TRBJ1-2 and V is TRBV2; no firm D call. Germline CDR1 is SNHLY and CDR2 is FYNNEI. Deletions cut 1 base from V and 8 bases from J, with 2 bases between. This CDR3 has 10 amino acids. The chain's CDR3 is CASSEGGYTF. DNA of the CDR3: TGTGCCAGCAGTGAAGGGGGCTACACCTTC. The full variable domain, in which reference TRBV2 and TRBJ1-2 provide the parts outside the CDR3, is EPEVTQTPSHQVTQMGQEVILRCVPISNHLYFYWYRQILGQKVEFLVSFYNNEISEKSEIFDDQFSVERPDGSNFTLKIRSTKLEDSAMYFCASSEGGYTFGSGTRLTVV.

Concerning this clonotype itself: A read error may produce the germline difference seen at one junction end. This CDR3 is CAPCKRSSYNERFF. The CDR3 DNA is TGCGCCCCGTGCAAGCGGAGCTCCTACAATGAGCGGTTCTTC. The chain is built from TRBV6-2 or TRBV6-3 and TRBJ2-1; TRBD2 might be the D (5 bases). Germline V gives CDR1 MNHEY, CDR2 SVGEGT. CDR3 length: 14 amino acids.

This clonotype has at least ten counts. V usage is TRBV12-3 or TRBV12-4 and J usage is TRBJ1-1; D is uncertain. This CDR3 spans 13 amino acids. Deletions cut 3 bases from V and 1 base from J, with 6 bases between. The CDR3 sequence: CASSFTENTEAFF. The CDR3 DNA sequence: TGTGCCAGCAGTTTTACCGAGAACACTGAAGCTTTCTTT.

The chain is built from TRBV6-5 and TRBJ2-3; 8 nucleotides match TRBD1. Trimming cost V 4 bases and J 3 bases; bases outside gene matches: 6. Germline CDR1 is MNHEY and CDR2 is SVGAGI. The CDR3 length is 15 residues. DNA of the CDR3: TGTGCCAGCAGTTCATACAGGGGGTTTACAGATACGCAGTATTTT. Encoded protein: CASSSYRGFTDTQYF.

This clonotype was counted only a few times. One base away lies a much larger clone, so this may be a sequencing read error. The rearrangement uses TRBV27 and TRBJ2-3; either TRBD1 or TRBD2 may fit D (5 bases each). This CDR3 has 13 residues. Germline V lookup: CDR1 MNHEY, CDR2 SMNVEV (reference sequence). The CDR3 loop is CASKKADTYTQYF. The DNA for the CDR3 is TGTGCCAGCAAAAAAGCGGACACATATACGCAGTATTTT.

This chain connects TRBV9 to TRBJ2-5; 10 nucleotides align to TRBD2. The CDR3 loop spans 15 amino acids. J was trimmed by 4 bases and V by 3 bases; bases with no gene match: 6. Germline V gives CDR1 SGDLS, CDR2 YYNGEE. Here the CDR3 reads CASSAGTSDSETQYF. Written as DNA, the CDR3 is TGTGCCAGCAGCGCCGGGACTAGCGACTCAGAGACCCAGTACTTC.